This T cell receptor (beta chain) was sequenced for a study of blood T cell repertoires in COVID-19 (dated by TCRdb to 2018 to 2020). About the investigation overall: The collaborator samples originated in the United States, Italy and Spain and spanned the acute and convalescent phases of COVID-19. The material from the prospective study consisted of cDNA or gDNA derived from T cells, B-cell-depleted T cells, or PBMCs. Subjects who had been exposed to COVID-19, were actively infected with it, or had recovered from it provided the deeply sampled blood TCRbeta repertoires that made up the dataset. The repertoires were released in a freely available public database intended as a resource for research on the immune response to SARS-CoV-2. The samples were drawn from two sources: the first 160 participants of the ongoing ImmuneRACE study, and 1,200 or so subjects contributed by 6 global collaborators. Nearly every sample came with metadata listing a de-identified subject ID, COVID-19 status, age in years and sex. HLA class I and class II types, where available, came from metadata supplied by the sample provider rather than from assay-based typing. What the work shows at the level of the full study, not this receptor alone: How much clinical and demographic metadata was included differed by source and by participant, and the metadata was provided uncurated.

The collaborating institutions used their own protocols to collect whole blood in K2EDTA tubes. Collaborator samples were shipped for TCRbeta analysis as frozen whole blood, isolated PBMCs, or DNA extracted from either sample type. CDR1 and CDR2 are read off the germline V gene (reference sequence) as LGHDT and YNNKEL. The V and J ends are trimmed by 4 bases and 4 bases, leaving 10 bases between them. From cysteine to phenylalanine, the CDR3 is 13 amino acids long. Only CDR3 DNA remains: 39 bases, in frame from the first base. As for this clone: No antigen is known for it. Within one base of it there is no much larger clone, and no base qualities were kept.

TCRbeta CDR3 regions were amplified from genomic DNA by means of the immunoSEQ Assay, a bias-controlled multiplex PCR. Turning to the authors' computational methods: Within the assay, amplification of reference gene primers was used to estimate how many nucleated cells each sample contained. To quantify the absolute abundance of each unique TCRbeta CDR3 rearrangement, sequence reads were collapsed and filtered. For each sample, productive Simpson clonality was calculated as the square root of Simpson's diversity index over productive rearrangements. Entries here come from immuneACCESS through TCRdb and include only in-frame sequences with V and J called. Some clones fail to appear in such tables; in the studies checked, an unresolved V gene covers under half of the shortfall, and the cause of the remainder is unknown. From that table come the V and J calls and clone size; the DNA was used to work out D and trimming. This sample is represented by roughly 100,000 clones; about four fifths of them were singletons. Together, the top ten hold about 3.6% of the sample.

The sequenced material came from peripheral blood. The origin of this receptor is a woman of 80 years or more with active or convalescent COVID-19. The rearrangement combines TRBV3-1 (or the pseudogene TRBV3-2) with TRBJ1-1; D gene: possibly TRBD1, on 6 matching bases. The CDR3 protein sequence reads: CASSLGGATEAFF. The nucleotide sequence reads as follows: TGTGCCAGCAGCCTGGGGGGGGCCACTGAAGCTTTCTTT.